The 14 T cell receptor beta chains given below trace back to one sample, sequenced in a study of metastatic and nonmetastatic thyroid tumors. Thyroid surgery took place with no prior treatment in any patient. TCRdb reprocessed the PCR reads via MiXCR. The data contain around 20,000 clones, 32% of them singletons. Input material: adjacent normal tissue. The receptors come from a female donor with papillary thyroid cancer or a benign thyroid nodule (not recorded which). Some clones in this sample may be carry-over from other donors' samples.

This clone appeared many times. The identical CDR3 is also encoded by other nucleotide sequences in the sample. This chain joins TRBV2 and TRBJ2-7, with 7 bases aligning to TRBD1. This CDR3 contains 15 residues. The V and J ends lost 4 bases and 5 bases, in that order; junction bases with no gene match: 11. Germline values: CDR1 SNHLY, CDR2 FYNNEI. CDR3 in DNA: TGTGCCAGCAGTGTAGGGGACAGCCCTACAGACGAGCAGTACTTC. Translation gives CASSVGDSPTDEQYF.

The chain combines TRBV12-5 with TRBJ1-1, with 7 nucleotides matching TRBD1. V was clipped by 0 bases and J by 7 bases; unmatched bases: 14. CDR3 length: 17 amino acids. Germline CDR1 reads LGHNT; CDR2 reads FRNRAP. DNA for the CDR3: TGTGCTAGTGGTTTGGTAAGTGGACAGGAAGACCTTAATGAAGCTTTCTTT. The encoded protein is CASGLVSGQEDLNEAFF.

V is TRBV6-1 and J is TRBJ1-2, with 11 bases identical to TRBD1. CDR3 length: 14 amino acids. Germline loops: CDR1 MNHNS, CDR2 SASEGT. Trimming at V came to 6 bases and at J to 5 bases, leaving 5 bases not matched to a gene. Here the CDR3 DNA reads TGTGCCAGCAGACGGACAGGGGGCAGGTATGGCTACACCTTC. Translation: CASRRTGGRYGYTF.

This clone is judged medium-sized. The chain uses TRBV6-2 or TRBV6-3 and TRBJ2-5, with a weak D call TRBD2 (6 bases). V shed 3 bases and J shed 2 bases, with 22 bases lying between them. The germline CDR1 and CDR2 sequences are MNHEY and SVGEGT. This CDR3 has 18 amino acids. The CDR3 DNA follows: TGTGCCAGCAGTTATAACCTACGACTAGGGAAGGATCAAGAGACCCAGTACTTC. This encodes CASSYNLRLGKDQETQYF.

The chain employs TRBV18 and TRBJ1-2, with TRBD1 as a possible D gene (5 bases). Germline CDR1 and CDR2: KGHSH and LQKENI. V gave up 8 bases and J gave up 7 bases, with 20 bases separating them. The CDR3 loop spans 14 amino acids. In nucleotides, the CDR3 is TGTGCCAGCCGCGGGGCCAGGGTTGGTGCTGGCTACACCTTC. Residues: CASRGARVGAGYTF.

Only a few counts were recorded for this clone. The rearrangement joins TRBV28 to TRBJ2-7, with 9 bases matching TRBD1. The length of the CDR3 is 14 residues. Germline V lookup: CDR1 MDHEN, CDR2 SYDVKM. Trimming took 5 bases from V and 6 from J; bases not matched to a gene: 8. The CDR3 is CASSRTRTGAEQYF. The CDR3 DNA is TGTGCCAGCAGTCGGACTCGGACAGGGGCCGAGCAGTACTTC.

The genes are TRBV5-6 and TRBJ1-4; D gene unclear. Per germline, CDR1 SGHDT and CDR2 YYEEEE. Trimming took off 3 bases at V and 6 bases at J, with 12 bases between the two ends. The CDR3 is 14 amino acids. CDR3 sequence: CASSSWLIDEKLFF. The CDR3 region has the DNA TGTGCCAGCAGCTCGTGGCTGATAGATGAAAAACTGTTTTTT.

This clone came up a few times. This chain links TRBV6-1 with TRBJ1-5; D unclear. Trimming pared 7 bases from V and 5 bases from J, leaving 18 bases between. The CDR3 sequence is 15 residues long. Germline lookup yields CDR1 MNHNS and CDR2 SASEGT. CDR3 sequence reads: CASTPLWGEDQPQHF. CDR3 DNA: TGTGCCAGCACCCCCCTCTGGGGAGAGGATCAGCCCCAGCATTTT.

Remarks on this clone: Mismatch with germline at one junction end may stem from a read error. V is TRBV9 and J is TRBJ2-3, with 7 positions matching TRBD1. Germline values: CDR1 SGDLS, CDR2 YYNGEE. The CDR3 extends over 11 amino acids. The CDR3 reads CASSARYDRDF. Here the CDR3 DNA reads TGTGCCAGCAGCGCGAGATACGACAGGGATTTT. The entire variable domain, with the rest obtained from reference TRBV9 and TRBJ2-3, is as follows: DSGVTQTPKHLITATGQRVTLRCSPRSGDLSVYWYQQSLDQGLQFLIQYYNGEERAKGNILERFSAQQFPDLHSELNLSSLELGDSALYFCASSARYDRDFGPGTRLTVL.

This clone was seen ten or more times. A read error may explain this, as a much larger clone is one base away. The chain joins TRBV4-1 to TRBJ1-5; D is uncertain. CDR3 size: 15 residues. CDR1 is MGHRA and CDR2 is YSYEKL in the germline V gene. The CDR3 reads CASGQVGRNNQPQHF. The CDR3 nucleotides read TGCGCCAGCGGCCAAGTGGGCAGAAATAATCAGCCCCAGCATTTT.

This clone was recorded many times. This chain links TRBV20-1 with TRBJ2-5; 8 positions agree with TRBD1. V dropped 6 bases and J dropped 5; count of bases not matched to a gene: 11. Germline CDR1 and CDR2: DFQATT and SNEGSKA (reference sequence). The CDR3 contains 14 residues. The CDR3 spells CSATSVRGRETQYF. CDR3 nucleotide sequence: TGCAGTGCGACGTCCGTCAGGGGGCGGGAGACCCAGTACTTC.

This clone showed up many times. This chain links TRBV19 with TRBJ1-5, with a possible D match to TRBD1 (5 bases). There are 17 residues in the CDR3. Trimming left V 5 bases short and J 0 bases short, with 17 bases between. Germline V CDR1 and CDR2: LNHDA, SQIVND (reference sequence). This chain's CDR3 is CASSRVGDIGSNQPQHF. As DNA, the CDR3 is TGTGCCAGTAGTCGGGTAGGGGATATTGGTAGCAATCAGCCCCAGCATTTT.

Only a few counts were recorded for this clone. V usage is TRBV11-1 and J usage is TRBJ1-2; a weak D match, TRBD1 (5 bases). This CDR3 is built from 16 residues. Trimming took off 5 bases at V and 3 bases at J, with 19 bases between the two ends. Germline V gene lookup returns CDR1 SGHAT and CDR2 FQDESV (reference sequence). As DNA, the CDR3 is TGTGCCAGCAGCGGAGCGTCGGGGGTGGGGTACTATGGCTACACCTTC. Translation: CASSGASGVGYYGYTF. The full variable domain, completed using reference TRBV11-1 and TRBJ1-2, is EAEVAQSPRYKITEKSQAVAFWCDPISGHATLYWYRQILGQGPELLVQFQDESVVDDSQLPKDRFSAERLKGVDSTLKIQPAELGDSAMYLCASSGASGVGYYGYTFGSGTRLTVV.

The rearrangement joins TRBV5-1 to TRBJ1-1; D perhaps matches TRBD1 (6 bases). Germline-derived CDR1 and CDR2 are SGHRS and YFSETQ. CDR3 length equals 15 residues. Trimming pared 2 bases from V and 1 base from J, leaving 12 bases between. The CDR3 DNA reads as TGCGCCAGCAGCTTTGCGGGGGCAGCGAACACTGAAGCTTTCTTT. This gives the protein CASSFAGAANTEAFF. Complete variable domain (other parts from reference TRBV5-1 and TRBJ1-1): KAGVTQTPRYLIKTRGQQVTLSCSPISGHRSVSWYQQTPGQGLQFLFEYFSETQRNKGNFPGRFSGRQFSNSRSEMNVSTLELGDSALYLCASSFAGAANTEAFFGQGTRLTVV.